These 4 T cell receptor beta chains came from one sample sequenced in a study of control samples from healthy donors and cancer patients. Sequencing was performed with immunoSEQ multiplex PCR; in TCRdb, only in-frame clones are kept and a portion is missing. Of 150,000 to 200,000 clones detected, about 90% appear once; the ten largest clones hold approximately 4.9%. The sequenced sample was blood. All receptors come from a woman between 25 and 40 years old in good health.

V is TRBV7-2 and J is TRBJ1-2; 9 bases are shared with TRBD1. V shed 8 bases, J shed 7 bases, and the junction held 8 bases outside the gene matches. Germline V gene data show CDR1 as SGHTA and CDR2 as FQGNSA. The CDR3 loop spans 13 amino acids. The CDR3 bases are TGTGCCAGCGGTACACAGGGGGCGCTTGGCTACACCTTC. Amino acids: CASGTQGALGYTF.

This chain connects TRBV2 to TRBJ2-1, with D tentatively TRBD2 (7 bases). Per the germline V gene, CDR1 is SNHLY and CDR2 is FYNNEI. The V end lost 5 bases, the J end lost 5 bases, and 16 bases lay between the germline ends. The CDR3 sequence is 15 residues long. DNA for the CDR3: TGTGCCAGCAGTTTGGGGGGGCGGGTCGACAATGAGCAGTTCTTC. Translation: CASSLGGRVDNEQFF.

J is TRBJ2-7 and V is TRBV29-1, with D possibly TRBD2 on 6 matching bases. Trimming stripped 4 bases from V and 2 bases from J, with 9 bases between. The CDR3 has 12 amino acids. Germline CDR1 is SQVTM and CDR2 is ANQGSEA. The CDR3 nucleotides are TGCAGCGTTGCCGGGGAGGCCTACGAGCAGTACTTC. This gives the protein CSVAGEAYEQYF.

The chain's CDR3 is CASSIGQGMNTEAFF. CDR3 nucleotide sequence: TGTGCCAGCAGCATCGGACAGGGGATGAACACTGAAGCTTTCTTT. The J gene is TRBJ1-1, the V gene TRBV7-9; TRBD1 matches 9 bases. The CDR3 is 15 amino acids. The germline CDR1 and CDR2 sequences are SEHNR and FQNEAQ (reference sequence). The V gene end was trimmed by 5 bases and the J gene end by 0 bases; junction bases not matched to a gene: 4.